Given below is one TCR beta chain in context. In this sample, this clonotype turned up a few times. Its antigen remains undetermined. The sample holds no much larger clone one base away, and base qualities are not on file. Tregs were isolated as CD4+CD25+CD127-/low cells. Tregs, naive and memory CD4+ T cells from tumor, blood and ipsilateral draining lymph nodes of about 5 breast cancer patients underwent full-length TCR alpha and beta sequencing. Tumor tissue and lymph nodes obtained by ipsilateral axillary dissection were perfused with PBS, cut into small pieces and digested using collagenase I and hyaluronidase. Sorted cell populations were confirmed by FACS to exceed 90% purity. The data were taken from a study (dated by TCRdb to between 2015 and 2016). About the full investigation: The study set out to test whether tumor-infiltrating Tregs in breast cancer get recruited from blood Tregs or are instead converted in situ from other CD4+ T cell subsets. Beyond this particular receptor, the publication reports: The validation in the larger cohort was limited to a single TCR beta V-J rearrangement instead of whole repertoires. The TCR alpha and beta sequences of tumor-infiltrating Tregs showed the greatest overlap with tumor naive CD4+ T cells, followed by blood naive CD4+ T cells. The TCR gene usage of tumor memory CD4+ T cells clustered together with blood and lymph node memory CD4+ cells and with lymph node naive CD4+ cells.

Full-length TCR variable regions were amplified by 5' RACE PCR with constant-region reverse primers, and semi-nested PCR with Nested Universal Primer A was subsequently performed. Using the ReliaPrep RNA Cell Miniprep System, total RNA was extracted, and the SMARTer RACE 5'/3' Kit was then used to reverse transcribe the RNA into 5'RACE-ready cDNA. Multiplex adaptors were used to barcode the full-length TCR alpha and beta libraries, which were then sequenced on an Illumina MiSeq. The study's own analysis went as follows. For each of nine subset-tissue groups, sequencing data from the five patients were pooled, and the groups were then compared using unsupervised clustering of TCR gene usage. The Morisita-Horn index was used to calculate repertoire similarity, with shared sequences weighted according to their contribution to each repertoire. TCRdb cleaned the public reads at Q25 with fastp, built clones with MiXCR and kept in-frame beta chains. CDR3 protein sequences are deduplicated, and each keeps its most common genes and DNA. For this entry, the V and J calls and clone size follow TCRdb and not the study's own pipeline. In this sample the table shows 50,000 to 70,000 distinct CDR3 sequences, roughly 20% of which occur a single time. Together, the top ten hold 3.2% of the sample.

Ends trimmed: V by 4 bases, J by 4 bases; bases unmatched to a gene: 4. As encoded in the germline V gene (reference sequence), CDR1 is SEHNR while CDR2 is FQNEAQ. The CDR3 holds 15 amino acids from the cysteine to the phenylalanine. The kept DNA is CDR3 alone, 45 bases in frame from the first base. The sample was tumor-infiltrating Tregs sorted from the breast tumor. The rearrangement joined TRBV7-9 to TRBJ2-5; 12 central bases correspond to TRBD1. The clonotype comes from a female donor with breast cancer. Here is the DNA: TGTGCCAGCAGCTCCGGGACAGGGGGCGGAGAGACCCAGTACTTC. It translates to CASSSGTGGGETQYF.